This T cell receptor (beta chain) was observed in a study of cytomegalovirus exposure and HLA in healthy donors. General observations from the study: Researchers catalogued roughly 170 TCR beta chains as cytomegalovirus-associated.

With 60 Vbeta and 13 Jbeta primers, the PCR was carried out. Profiled with immunoSEQ multiplex PCR; TCRdb holds only in-frame clones, not every one. The sample records some 82,000 clones, approximately 84% being singletons. Regarding this clone: Its antigen remains unidentified.

The origin of this receptor is a woman aged 50 to 60 in good health and CMV-seronegative. Material: PBMCs.

The CDR3 DNA is TGTGCCATCAGTGAGTCGACGGCGGGTGTTACCTACGAGCAGTACTTC. It is translated as CAISESTAGVTYEQYF. V usage is TRBV10-3 and J usage is TRBJ2-7, with a possible D match to TRBD2 (5 bases). CDR1 and CDR2 from the germline V gene are ENHRY and SYGVKD. This CDR3 comprises 16 residues. V was trimmed by 0 bases and J by 2 bases, leaving 14 bases between them.